The entry below gives a single T cell receptor beta chain sequence along with its context. No antigen is known for it. The PCR was carried out with 60 Vbeta primers and 13 Jbeta primers. The repertoire was sequenced with immunoSEQ multiplex PCR; TCRdb's copy has only in-frame clones and lacks some. The sample data list about 170,000 clones. This specimen comes from a study of cytomegalovirus exposure and HLA in healthy donors. At the level of the study: Around 200 million T cells yielded 90 million to 130 million unique TCR beta sequences, as an earlier analysis found.

CDR1 is SEHNR and CDR2 is FQNEAQ in the germline V gene (reference sequence). The CDR3 is made up of 13 amino acids. V dropped 5 bases and J dropped 4 bases, with 11 bases sitting between them. Study-wide points: In a later analysis, productive TCRs from donors in an Asian-associated ancestry cluster reportedly carried fewer N-insertions than the cohort mean. An assumption of roughly uniform sequencing depth across donors underlay the presence/absence analyses.

Input material: PBMCs. The V gene is TRBV7-9, the J gene TRBJ1-2; weak D call: TRBD1 (6 bases). The source of this sequence is a young woman in good health and CMV-seropositive. CDR3 region: CASSQGQSYGYTF. In DNA form, the CDR3 reads TGTGCCAGCAGCCAAGGACAGAGCTATGGCTACACCTTC.